This T cell receptor (beta chain) was found in a study of T-cell memory formation after mild COVID-19. Study details: TCR clusters were mostly donor specific. Whole-study findings and limits: Whereas later expanders leaned CD4+, clones contracting day 15 to 85 showed a balanced CD4/CD8 makeup. Among CD4+ contracting clones, most were CM and EM, and CD8+ ones EMRA.

Germline V gene lookup returns CDR1 SGHRS and CDR2 YFSETQ. V trimming: 4 bases; J trimming: 4 bases; junction bases outside the gene matches: 6. CDR3 size: 15 residues. TCRdb itself ran the 5' RACE reads through MiXCR, one entry per CDR3 protein. The table lists tens of thousands of distinct CDR3 sequences, roughly 13% of them singletons, with 41% in the top ten. This clonotype was observed a handful of times. No antigen is known for it. The J gene is TRBJ2-3, the V gene TRBV5-1, with 10 nucleotides matching TRBD1. The sequence was collected from a man aged 18-30 years who had mild COVID-19 (a few samples of this study predate the infection). Cell type and time point are not known. The sequenced sample consisted of PBMCs or a T cell subset sorted from them (not recorded which). CDR3 nucleotide sequence: TGCGCCAGCAGCGAGACAGGGGGCTTTTCAGATACGCAGTATTTT. It encodes CASSETGGFSDTQYF.